The 21 T cell receptor beta chains in this list originate from one sample, sequenced in a study of T cell changes during pregnancy in multiple sclerosis. The repertoire was sequenced with immunoSEQ multiplex PCR; TCRdb's copy has only in-frame clones and lacks some. The table includes around 51,000 clones, roughly 93% detected once. Sequenced material: peripheral blood, taken in the second trimester of pregnancy. These receptors were taken from a female donor with multiple sclerosis, enrolled in a pregnancy study.

V and J are TRBV28 and TRBJ2-5; 10 bases align to TRBD2. The V gene end was trimmed by 4 bases and the J gene end by 4 bases; junction bases not matched to a gene: 6. The CDR3 contains 15 residues. In germline, CDR1 is MDHEN, CDR2 SYDVKM. This chain's CDR3 is CASSSPGLATETQYF. CDR3 sequence (DNA): TGTGCCAGCAGTTCTCCGGGACTAGCGACAGAGACCCAGTACTTC. Full variable domain (outside the CDR3, taken from reference TRBV28 and TRBJ2-5): DVKVTQSSRYLVKRTGEKVFLECVQDMDHENMFWYRQDPGLGLRLIYFSYDVKMKEKGDIPEGYSVSREKKERFSLILESASTNQTSMYLCASSSPGLATETQYFGPGTRLLVL.

The chain links TRBV7-9 to TRBJ1-2, with unresolved D. This CDR3 contains 12 residues. Germline-derived CDR1 and CDR2 are SEHNR and FQNEAQ (reference sequence). V shed 2 bases and J shed 5 bases, with 6 bases lying between them. The CDR3 is CASSLYRYGYTF. The DNA for the CDR3 is TGTGCCAGCAGCTTATACCGGTATGGCTACACCTTC.

J is TRBJ2-7 and V is TRBV19; 11 positions agree with TRBD1. V lost 5 bases and J lost 3; bases outside the gene matches: 9. This CDR3 comprises 16 residues. Germline CDR1 and CDR2: LNHDA and SQIVND (reference sequence). The DNA for the CDR3 is TGTGCCAGTAGTCCGATGGGACAGGGGGTTTTCTACGAGCAGTACTTC. Amino acid sequence: CASSPMGQGVFYEQYF.

The chain recombines TRBV25-1 with TRBJ1-5, with a possible D match to TRBD1 (5 bases). The CDR3 loop spans 17 amino acids. Germline CDR1 is MGHDK and CDR2 is SYGVNS. V was cut by 6 bases and J by 1 base, with 19 bases left in between. As DNA, the CDR3 is TGTGCCAGCAGCATAGAGGGTACGGGGGAGAGCAATCAGCCCCAGCATTTT. It translates to CASSIEGTGESNQPQHF.

This chain joins TRBV7-2 and TRBJ2-7; the match to TRBD1 covers 7 bases. The CDR3 is made up of 15 amino acids. Germline values: CDR1 SGHTA, CDR2 FQGNSA. Unmatched junction bases numbered 9, after V lost 5 bases and J lost 2 bases. CDR3 coding DNA: TGTGCCAGCAGCCTATCCGGGACAGAAACCTACGAGCAGTACTTC. It codes for CASSLSGTETYEQYF.

The chain recombines TRBV6-5 with TRBJ2-7; 10 nucleotides agree with TRBD1. CDR3 length: 14 residues. Germline assignment: CDR1 MNHEY and CDR2 SVGAGI. V shed 5 bases and J 3 bases; nucleotides not matched to a gene: 4. The CDR3 region has the DNA TGTGCCAGCAGTCAGACAGGGGGCGGCTACGAGCAGTACTTC. Encoded protein: CASSQTGGGYEQYF.

This clone was recorded once. This chain links TRBV6-5 with TRBJ2-5; TRBD2 matches 8 bases. The closer fit of TRBJ2-7 to the DNA end suggests the J call may be wrong. The V gene's germline CDR1 is MNHEY and CDR2 SVGAGI. The CDR3 has 16 amino acids. Here the CDR3 reads CASSSRGGLKIYEQYF. For the CDR3, the DNA is TGTGCCAGCAGTTCCCGGGGGGGGCTGAAGATCTACGAGCAGTACTTC.

In nucleotides, the CDR3 is TGTGCCAGCAGCCGGGACACTTGGAACACTGAAGCTTTCTTT. This encodes CASSRDTWNTEAFF. The chain carries TRBV5-5 and TRBJ1-1; possible D gene TRBD1, 6 bases. CDR1 is SGHKS, CDR2 YYEKEE, per germline (reference sequence). The V gene lost 4 bases and the J gene lost 1 base, with 11 bases spanning the gap. The CDR3 contains 14 residues.

As to this clone: Lacking the conserved final phenylalanine or tryptophan, this CDR3 likely reflects a read error. Because the CDR3's place on the DNA is in doubt, the DNA is left out and the CDR3 is given as listed by TCRdb. The rearrangement links TRBV9 to TRBJ2-7; the tabulated D call, TRBD2, remains unverified against the DNA. Looked up from germline, CDR1 is SGDLS and CDR2 is YYNGEE. The CDR3 adds up to 10 amino acids, both ends counted. The CDR3 loop is CASSVVHPGI.

The chain couples TRBV7-8 to TRBJ1-5, with 10 bases aligning to TRBD1. V was clipped by 0 bases and J by 3 bases; unmatched bases: 8. CDR3 length equals 18 residues. Germline V lookup: CDR1 SGHVS, CDR2 FQNEAQ. The CDR3 here is CASSLARQGATPNQPQHF. DNA for the CDR3: TGTGCCAGCAGCTTAGCGCGACAGGGGGCTACACCCAATCAGCCCCAGCATTTT.

J is TRBJ2-3 and V is TRBV6-5, with 9 bases that match TRBD1. The CDR3 runs to 12 residues. Germline V gives CDR1 MNHEY, CDR2 SVGAGI. The trim removed 6 bases at V and 8 bases at J, leaving 3 bases unmatched. CDR3 sequence: CASRQGAGTQYF. CDR3 DNA: TGTGCCAGCAGACAGGGGGCAGGTACGCAGTATTTT.

V and J are TRBV5-1 and TRBJ2-7; 10 nucleotides align to TRBD2. The CDR3 spans 14 residues. The germline CDR1 and CDR2 sequences are SGHRS and YFSETQ. With V trimmed by 5 bases and J by 7 bases, 9 bases remained unmatched. The CDR3 here is CASRVASGSGEQYF. DNA of the CDR3: TGCGCCAGCAGGGTCGCTAGCGGGAGTGGGGAGCAGTACTTC.

This clone was picked up one time. The chain recombines TRBV28 with TRBJ2-3; 9 bases align to TRBD1. The CDR3 consists of 15 residues. Germline lookup yields CDR1 MDHEN and CDR2 SYDVKM. The V and J ends lost 5 bases and 3 bases, in that order; junction bases with no gene match: 6. CDR3 sequence: CASSGTGPVTDTQYF. The CDR3 DNA reads as TGTGCCAGCAGTGGGACAGGGCCCGTGACAGATACGCAGTATTTT.

The rearrangement links TRBV18 to TRBJ1-1; D unclear. Trimming took 6 bases from V and 1 from J, leaving 12 bases between them. Germline CDR1 is KGHSH and CDR2 is LQKENI. The CDR3 totals 14 residues. The CDR3 spells CASSPQLRNTEAFF. CDR3 nucleotides: TGTGCCAGCTCCCCCCAACTTCGGAACACTGAAGCTTTCTTT.

The chain has TRBV7-9 and TRBJ2-7, with D tentatively TRBD2 (6 bases). V lost 1 base and J lost 2, with 9 bases in between. The V gene's germline CDR1 is SEHNR and CDR2 FQNEAQ (reference sequence). The CDR3 is 14 amino acids. This CDR3 is CASSLDLAPYEQYF. The DNA for the CDR3 is TGTGCCAGCAGCTTAGACCTAGCGCCCTACGAGCAGTACTTC.

The chain recombines TRBV18 with TRBJ2-7, with 13 positions matching TRBD2. Germline V gene sequence: CDR1 KGHSH, CDR2 LQKENI. With 3 bases clipped from V and 3 bases from J, the junction kept 11 bases outside the gene matches. The CDR3 loop spans 18 amino acids. In nucleotides, the CDR3 is TGTGCCAGCTCACCCAGAGGACTAGCGGGAGTCCACCTCTACGAGCAGTACTTC. Translating gives CASSPRGLAGVHLYEQYF.

In DNA, the CDR3 is TGCGCCAGCAGCCAAGGGTCTAGCGGGAGCTACGAGCAGTACTTC. Its translation is CASSQGSSGSYEQYF. The chain carries TRBV4-3 and TRBJ2-7, with 10 bases that match TRBD2. The J segment lost 3 bases and the V segment lost 1 base, leaving 3 bases of the junction unmatched. The CDR3 length is 15 residues. CDR1 is LGHNA, CDR2 YSLEER, per germline.

This clone was seen a single time. The chain couples TRBV6-6 to TRBJ2-5, with 11 bases lining up with TRBD1. This CDR3 spans 14 amino acids. V trimming: 6 bases; J trimming: 4 bases; junction bases outside the gene matches: 4. CDR1 is MNHNY and CDR2 is SVGAGI in the germline V gene (reference sequence). The CDR3 coding sequence is TGTGCCAGCAGGTGGACAGGGGGCGCAGAGACCCAGTACTTC. Its translation: CASRWTGGAETQYF.

The V call is TRBV5-6, the J call TRBJ2-7, with 8 bases that match TRBD2. Per the germline V gene, CDR1 is SGHDT and CDR2 is YYEEEE. V lost 0 bases, J lost 5 bases, and 4 bases stayed unmatched. This CDR3 is 14 amino acids long. CDR3 nucleotide sequence: TGTGCCAGCAGCTTGGGTCTAGCGGGCGACGAGCAGTACTTC. As protein: CASSLGLAGDEQYF.

The chain employs TRBV7-9 and TRBJ2-3; D is undetermined. From germline, CDR1 is SEHNR and CDR2 FQNEAQ (reference sequence). V was cut by 6 bases and J by 7 bases, with 11 bases left in between. The CDR3 is 12 amino acids. The CDR3 reads CASSAAVHTQYF. CDR3 sequence (DNA): TGTGCCAGCAGTGCGGCTGTTCATACGCAGTATTTT.

J is TRBJ2-5 and V is TRBV5-4; 7 nucleotides line up with TRBD1. Germline CDR1 SGHNT, CDR2 YYREEE (reference sequence). J lost 1 base, V lost 3 bases, and 9 bases had no gene match. This CDR3 has 16 amino acids. CDR3 coding DNA: TGTGCCAGCAGCTACCCAGGGGGATCCCCCCAAGAGACCCAGTACTTC. Protein: CASSYPGGSPQETQYF.